This T cell receptor beta chain stems from a study of chemoradiotherapy in HPV16-positive cancers (dated by TCRdb to about 2022). The study in broad terms: Functional T-cell assays on cells from a couple of HPV16-positive patients defined candidate HPV-specific T-cell clones and common TCR motifs. The study asked whether T-cell immunity to the HPV oncoproteins E6 and E7 changes during chemoradiotherapy and whether this immunity affects survival. TCR repertoires from over 80 patients with HPV-related cancers were then used to track the candidate HPV-specific TCRs and motifs.

Points the paper makes about the study in general: The survival association was reported for HPV16-positive patients, and the functional definition of HPV-specific T cells was derived from only two HPV16-positive patients. In HPV16-positive patients, expansion of HPV-responsive T cells during chemoradiotherapy was found to be associated with improved recurrence-free survival. Expansion of candidate HPV-specific clones and E7-related TCR motifs was observed in the tumor microenvironment during treatment, whereas no such expansion was observed for non-HPV-specific T cells.

Library preparation used the immunoSEQ multiplex PCR assay. TCRdb retrieved this table from immuneACCESS and kept in-frame rearrangements only. Not all clones are present; in checked studies, unresolved V genes account for under half, and no reason is known for the remainder. This sample lists some 15,000 clones; approximately 86% were detected once. The top ten clones comprise 3.5% to 4% of the sample. The germline V gene gives CDR1 as SGHRS and CDR2 as YFSETQ. The CDR3 starts with the cysteine, ends with the phenylalanine, and has 15 residues. Of all the DNA, just the CDR3 is kept, 45 bases in frame from base 1. V sheds 6 bases and J sheds 1 base, leaving 13 bases between their ends. Because repertoires were sampled repeatedly during chemoradiotherapy, clonal expansion in the tumor microenvironment could be followed. A word on this clone: Which antigen it targets is not known. It has no much larger one-base neighbor in the sample; base qualities were not kept.

Here the chain combines TRBV5-1 and TRBJ2-2; the D gene is possibly TRBD2, with 6 bases matching. This clonotype originated in a human donor with HPV-associated anogenital cancer. This specimen was blood, taken from a patient who underwent chemoradiotherapy. CDR3 loop: CASKTLAMNTGELFF. The sequenced DNA: TGCGCCAGCAAAACTCTAGCGATGAACACCGGGGAGCTGTTTTTT. Beyond the CDR3, the reference TRBV5-1 and TRBJ2-2 genes provide the residues; the full variable domain reads: KAGVTQTPRYLIKTRGQQVTLSCSPISGHRSVSWYQQTPGQGLQFLFEYFSETQRNKGNFPGRFSGRQFSNSRSEMNVSTLELGDSALYLCASKTLAMNTGELFFGEGSRLTVL.